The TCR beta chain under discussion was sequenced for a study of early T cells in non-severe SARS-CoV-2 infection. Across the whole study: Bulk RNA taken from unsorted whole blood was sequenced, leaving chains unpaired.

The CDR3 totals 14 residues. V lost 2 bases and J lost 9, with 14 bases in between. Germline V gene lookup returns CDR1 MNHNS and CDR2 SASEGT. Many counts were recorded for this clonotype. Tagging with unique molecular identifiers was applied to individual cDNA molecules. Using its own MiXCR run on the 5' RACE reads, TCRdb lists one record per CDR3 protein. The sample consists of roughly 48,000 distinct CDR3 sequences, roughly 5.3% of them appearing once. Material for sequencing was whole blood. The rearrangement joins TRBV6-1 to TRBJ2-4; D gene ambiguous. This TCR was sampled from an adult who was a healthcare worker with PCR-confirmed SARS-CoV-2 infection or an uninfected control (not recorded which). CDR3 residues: CASSEISLWGIQYF. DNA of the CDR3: TGTGCCAGCAGTGAAATCTCCCTTTGGGGCATTCAGTACTTC.